A single sample is the source of the 20 T cell receptor beta chains below, sequenced in a study of CD8+ T cells in alopecia areata. Treatment specified: oral pan-JAK inhibitor, 5-10 mg twice daily. RNA was extracted and reverse transcribed into cDNA as the sequencing template. Sequencing used immunoSEQ multiplex PCR; TCRdb keeps in-frame clones, though not all of them. The sample carries more than 150,000 clones, 51% recorded once. The sequenced sample was CD8+ T cells sorted from blood, obtained between weeks 51 and 54, from a patient treated with tofacitinib. These receptors were taken from a human donor with alopecia areata.

This clone appeared a single time. CDR3 bases: TGTGCCTGGAGAGCCCCCGGGACAGGGAGGTACGAGCAGTACTTC. Its protein is CAWRAPGTGRYEQYF. V gene TRBV30 combines with J gene TRBJ2-7; 9 bases are shared with TRBD1. Germline lookup yields CDR1 GTSNPN and CDR2 SVGIG (reference sequence). V shed 3 bases, J shed 4 bases, and the junction held 10 bases outside the gene matches. This CDR3 has 15 residues.

V is TRBV27 and J is TRBJ1-1, with D perhaps TRBD1 (6 bases). In germline, CDR1 is MNHEY, CDR2 SMNVEV (reference sequence). The CDR3 length is 15 residues. V was cut by 3 bases and J by 0 bases, with 11 bases left in between. The CDR3 DNA reads TGTGCCAGCAGTTTCTTCGGGGGCTTGAACACTGAAGCTTTCTTT. Translating gives CASSFFGGLNTEAFF.

CDR3 in amino acids: CSAVPGLHNEQFF. In DNA, the CDR3 is TGCAGCGCAGTCCCCGGTCTACACAATGAGCAGTTCTTC. This chain joins TRBV29-1 and TRBJ2-1, with no clear D. Germline CDR1 is SQVTM and CDR2 is ANQGSEA. Trimming stripped 7 bases from V and 5 bases from J, with 15 bases between. The CDR3 has 13 residues.

V and J are TRBV10-3 and TRBJ2-5, with 7 positions matching TRBD2. Germline loops: CDR1 ENHRY, CDR2 SYGVKD. The CDR3 totals 14 residues. V dropped 4 bases and J dropped 1; count of bases not matched to a gene: 3. The CDR3 sequence is CAISALAVQETQYF. As DNA, the CDR3 is TGTGCCATCAGTGCTCTAGCGGTCCAAGAGACCCAGTACTTC.

The chain links TRBV6-1 to TRBJ2-5; no definite D call. V lost 6 bases, J lost 1 base, and 9 bases lay in between. This CDR3 is 13 amino acids long. Germline V lookup: CDR1 MNHNS, CDR2 SASEGT. CDR3 protein: CASSLLVQETQYF. The CDR3 nucleotides are TGTGCCAGCAGCCTCCTGGTCCAAGAGACCCAGTACTTC.

V gene TRBV29-1 combines with J gene TRBJ2-5; tentative D call: TRBD2 (7 bases). This CDR3 spans 16 amino acids. Trimming left V 4 bases short and J 4 bases short, with 22 bases between. CDR1 and CDR2 from the germline V gene are SQVTM and ANQGSEA. The CDR3 loop reads CSVVLRGGMFRETQYF. Here the CDR3 DNA reads TGCAGCGTTGTGCTTAGGGGGGGAATGTTCAGAGAGACCCAGTACTTC.

The chain joins TRBV7-8 to TRBJ1-6; D not resolved. This CDR3 has 16 residues. CDR1 is SGHVS and CDR2 is FQNEAQ in the germline V gene. Trimming removed 1 base from V and 1 base from J, with 8 bases in between. The CDR3: CASSLGGGSYNSPLHF. The CDR3 bases are TGTGCCAGCAGCTTAGGAGGCGGATCCTATAATTCACCCCTCCACTTT.

The chain combines TRBV27 with TRBJ2-5, with 7 bases lining up with TRBD1. The CDR3 consists of 14 residues. The J segment lost 5 bases and the V segment lost 3 bases, leaving 6 bases of the junction unmatched. CDR1 is MNHEY, CDR2 SMNVEV, per germline (reference sequence). The CDR3 sequence: CASSFAGTAETQYF. The CDR3 nucleotides are TGTGCCAGCAGTTTCGCTGGGACAGCTGAGACCCAGTACTTC.

The chain joins TRBV29-1 to TRBJ2-7; D is possibly TRBD1 (6 bases). V was clipped by 4 bases and J by 4 bases, with 20 bases between them. Germline V gene sequence: CDR1 SQVTM, CDR2 ANQGSEA. This CDR3 contains 15 residues. The CDR3 DNA sequence: TGCAGCGTTGTGGGGGCACAGGGAAGCGCTTACGAGCAGTACTTC. As protein: CSVVGAQGSAYEQYF.

The V call is TRBV27, the J call TRBJ2-5; D is possibly TRBD2 (6 bases). V shed 4 bases and J shed 7 bases, with 19 bases lying between them. Germline V lookup: CDR1 MNHEY, CDR2 SMNVEV (reference sequence). This CDR3 has 15 residues. The CDR3 here is CASSSLRRVEATQYF. CDR3 coding DNA: TGTGCCAGCAGTTCCCTGCGGAGGGTCGAGGCGACCCAGTACTTC.

This chain joins TRBV29-1 and TRBJ2-3; perhaps TRBD2 as D (5 bases). CDR1 is SQVTM and CDR2 is ANQGSEA in the germline V gene. The CDR3 has 14 residues. V lost 6 bases and J lost 1, with 14 bases in between. CDR3 region: CSVRTQEGTDTQYF. CDR3 bases: TGCAGCGTCCGGACTCAGGAGGGCACAGATACGCAGTATTTT.

This clone occurred a few times. V is TRBV23-1 and J is TRBJ2-7, with a possible D match to TRBD1 (6 bases). TRBV23-1 is an ORF; its function is uncertain. The CDR3 has 15 amino acids. Trimming took off 1 base at V and 2 bases at J, with 12 bases between the two ends. The CDR3 DNA is TGCGCCAGCAGTCAATTCTCACAGGGTGCCTACGAGCAGTACTTC. It codes for CASSQFSQGAYEQYF.

This chain links TRBV7-6 with TRBJ2-5; 11 nucleotides match TRBD1. The length of the CDR3 is 17 residues. Trimming cost V 5 bases and J 4 bases; bases outside gene matches: 12. Germline V CDR1 and CDR2: SGHVS, FNYEAQ. The CDR3 DNA follows: TGTGCCAGCAGCCCTTTGACCGGGACAGGGGGAGCAGAGACCCAGTACTTC. This encodes CASSPLTGTGGAETQYF.

This clone was picked up a small number of times. The chain uses TRBV30 and TRBJ1-6, with D hard to call. The CDR3 extends over 14 amino acids. The V end lost 0 bases, the J end lost 6 bases, and 9 bases lay between the germline ends. Germline CDR1 reads GTSNPN; CDR2 reads SVGIG (reference sequence). CDR3 bases: TGTGCCTGGAGTGTAGCAGGCTTTAATTCACCCCTCCACTTT. Amino acid sequence: CAWSVAGFNSPLHF.

This clone was seen a handful of times. Other DNA sequences in this specimen translate into the identical CDR3. The CDR3 is CAWSVAVGELFF. In DNA form, the CDR3 reads TGTGCCTGGAGTGTAGCGGTCGGGGAGCTGTTTTTT. The chain joins TRBV30 to TRBJ2-2, with D possibly TRBD2 on 5 matching bases. Germline CDR1 is GTSNPN and CDR2 is SVGIG (reference sequence). CDR3 length: 12 amino acids. V lost 0 bases and J lost 7, with 6 bases in between.

The sample holds a few counts of this clone. CDR3 bases: TGTGCCAGCAGTTACTGGCCCGGTAGGAACACCGGGGAGCTGTTTTTT. Encoded protein: CASSYWPGRNTGELFF. The chain couples TRBV6-5 to TRBJ2-2; D not certain. Looked up from germline, CDR1 is MNHEY and CDR2 is SVGAGI. The CDR3 runs 16 residues. V dropped 1 base and J dropped 1 base, with 10 bases sitting between them.

The CDR3 DNA follows: TGTGCCAGTAGTACGGGGACAGGGGCGGGTAGTAACAATCAGCCCCAGCATTTT. As protein: CASSTGTGAGSNNQPQHF. This chain uses TRBV19 with TRBJ1-5; 10 bases align to TRBD1. The CDR3 extends over 18 amino acids. Germline V gene lookup returns CDR1 LNHDA and CDR2 SQIVND (reference sequence). V dropped 4 bases and J dropped 3; count of bases not matched to a gene: 12.

This clone was counted a few times. This chain uses TRBV9 with TRBJ2-1; 11 nucleotides line up with TRBD2. Trimming cost V 0 bases and J 6 bases; bases outside gene matches: 5. Germline V gives CDR1 SGDLS, CDR2 YYNGEE. The CDR3 totals 16 residues. CDR3 residues: CASSVGAGTSGNEQFF. The CDR3, as DNA: TGTGCCAGCAGCGTAGGGGCCGGGACTAGCGGCAATGAGCAGTTCTTC.

This clone came up a few times. The J gene is TRBJ2-1, the V gene TRBV2; tentatively, D is TRBD1 (5 bases). V lost 2 bases, J lost 15 bases, and 14 bases lay in between. CDR3 length: 12 amino acids. Germline V gene data show CDR1 as SNHLY and CDR2 as FYNNEI. The CDR3 sequence: CASSESGAMGFF. DNA of the CDR3: TGTGCCAGCAGTGAATCTGGGGCAATGGGGTTCTTC. The full variable domain, with the rest looked up from reference TRBV2 and TRBJ2-1, is EPEVTQTPSHQVTQMGQEVILRCVPISNHLYFYWYRQILGQKVEFLVSFYNNEISEKSEIFDDQFSVERPDGSNFTLKIRSTKLEDSAMYFCASSESGAMGFFGPGTRLTVL.

The chain employs TRBV27 and TRBJ1-5, with D perhaps TRBD1 (5 bases). The germline V gene has CDR1 MNHEY and CDR2 SMNVEV (reference sequence). This CDR3 contains 14 residues. The V end lost 4 bases, the J end lost 7 bases, and 14 bases lay between the germline ends. The CDR3 protein is CASSWSGREQPQHF. In DNA, the CDR3 is TGTGCCAGCAGTTGGTCAGGGAGGGAGCAGCCCCAGCATTTT.